This T cell receptor (beta chain) was profiled in a study of beta chain features in type 1 diabetes. Investigators reverse transcribed all isolated RNA, so they sequenced expressed TCRB transcripts. Method: immunoSEQ multiplex PCR; TCRdb's copy keeps in-frame clones and lacks some. The data show a few hundred thousand clones, with just over 20% seen just once and 0.028% held by the top ten. Overall study findings and caveats: The study found moderately but significantly shorter TCRB CDR3s in all four CD4+ subsets of Type 1 diabetes patients.

As for this clone: Its matching antigen is unknown.

From germline, CDR1 is KGHSH and CDR2 LQKENI. The CDR3 has 13 residues. With 2 bases removed from V and 4 bases from J, the gap between germline ends came to 9 bases. This clonotype was sampled from a woman between 35 and 50 years old with type 1 diabetes. The sequenced material came from naive CD4+ T cells from blood. The chain has TRBV18 and TRBJ2-7, with a possible D match to TRBD2 (6 bases). The CDR3 DNA reads TGTGCCAGCTCACCAGGGACTTTTTACGAGCAGTACTTC. This translates into CASSPGTFYEQYF.